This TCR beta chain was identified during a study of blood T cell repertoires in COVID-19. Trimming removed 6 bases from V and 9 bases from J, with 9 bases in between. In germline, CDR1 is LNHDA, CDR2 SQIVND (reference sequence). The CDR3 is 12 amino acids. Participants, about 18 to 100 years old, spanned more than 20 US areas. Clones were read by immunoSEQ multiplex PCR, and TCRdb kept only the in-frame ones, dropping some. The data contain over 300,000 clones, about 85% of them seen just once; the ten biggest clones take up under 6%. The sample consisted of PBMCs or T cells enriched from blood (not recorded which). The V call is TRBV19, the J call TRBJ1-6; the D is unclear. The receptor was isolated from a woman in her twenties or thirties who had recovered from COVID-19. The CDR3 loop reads CASRPIGSPLHF. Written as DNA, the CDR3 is TGTGCCAGTAGGCCGATCGGTTCACCCCTCCACTTT.